One T cell receptor beta chain is described in this entry. The antigen remains undetermined. This CDR3 is 15 amino acids long. The V gene end was trimmed by 3 bases and the J gene end by 6 bases; junction bases not matched to a gene: 7. Germline lookup yields CDR1 SNHLY and CDR2 FYNNEI. The data are from a study of cytomegalovirus exposure and HLA in healthy donors. The overall study: The approximately 110 validation repertoires were reported in a later analysis to have been generated on the same platform as the roughly 670 first-cohort repertoires. Findings of the study overall: Cytomegalovirus association was assigned to about 150 TCR beta chains. A classifier reportedly called cytomegalovirus status with high sensitivity and specificity. Specific recognition of CMV antigens was confirmed in vitro for three chains (all CMV-associated).

Here immunoSEQ multiplex PCR was the method, and the copy in TCRdb shows in-frame clones only, minus some. The sample records a few hundred thousand clones, around 88% being singletons. This clonotype originated in a woman younger than 35 in good health and CMV-seronegative. The specimen sequenced was PBMCs. V and J are TRBV2 and TRBJ1-1; 10 bases are shared with TRBD1. CDR3 residues: CASSELGQGIAEAFF. The DNA for the CDR3 is TGTGCCAGCAGTGAGTTGGGACAGGGGATCGCTGAAGCTTTCTTT.